This T cell receptor (beta chain) was sequenced during a study of T-cell reconstitution after alpha-beta-depleted transplantation in children. Whole-study findings and limits: Some patients' high day-60 TCRbeta diversity was attributed to recipient cells surviving conditioning. Alpha-beta T cells about two months after transplant reportedly derived from several hundred expanded graft clones. T-cell numbers and diversity, one year after transplant, stemmed largely from T cells that were newly produced.

About this clonotype itself: Antigen specificity is unknown.

A library of TCRbeta sequences, prepared with unique molecular identifiers, was generated. TCRdb used MiXCR to reprocess the PCR reads, holding one entry per CDR3 protein. The profile shows hundreds of thousands of distinct CDR3 sequences, around a sixth of them singletons. This CDR3 has 16 amino acids. Germline V lookup: CDR1 DFQATT, CDR2 SNEGSKA (reference sequence). Deletions cut 6 bases from V and 2 bases from J, with 20 bases between. This clonotype originated in a male patient aged 2 to 10 who had a stem cell transplant for acute lymphoblastic leukemia, so the T cells may come from the graft donor. This material consisted of PBMCs, mostly from graft donor cells, taken 360 days after TCRalphabeta/CD19-depleted stem cell transplant. The chain recombines TRBV20-1 with TRBJ2-4, with a weak D call TRBD2 (6 bases). In nucleotides, the CDR3 is TGCAGTGCCCTCCGACTAGACGGAAAAACCAAAAACATTCAGTACTTC. It specifies CSALRLDGKTKNIQYF.